This T cell receptor (beta chain) is from a study of Ad26.COV2.S vaccination and SARS-CoV-2 variants. As for the study in general: A participant enrolled in the COV1001 Ad26.COV2.S trial arm provided the sample. Broader study findings: Vaccine and placebo groups showed comparable non-spike TCR breadth.

Data came from immunoSEQ multiplex PCR; TCRdb stores just in-frame clones and leaves some out. Of approximately 300,000 clones in the sample, around 85% are singletons; the top ten hold 2% to 2.5%. Treatment denoted: approximately 18 received Ad26.COV2.S at low or high dose, single or two shots; about 5 received placebo; per-sample allocation not given. Specimens were obtained on day 63 following the first vaccine or placebo injection. This Boston cohort included adults aged 18-55 years. In germline, CDR1 is SGHRS, CDR2 YFSETQ. V was clipped by 3 bases and J by 0 bases, with 10 bases between them. The CDR3 contains 14 residues. As concerns this clone: What it binds is unknown.

This TCR was recovered from a person between 18 and 60 years old who received the Ad26.COV2.S COVID-19 vaccine or a placebo. The sample here was peripheral blood, taken in a trial of Ad26.COV2.S vaccine versus placebo. The chain joins TRBV5-1 to TRBJ2-7; the D is unclear. CDR3 region: CASSYRGVSYEQYF. CDR3 bases: TGCGCCAGCAGCTACCGCGGAGTCTCCTACGAGCAGTACTTC.